The 12 T cell receptor beta chains given below trace back to one sample, sequenced in a study of lymphopenia after photon versus proton radiotherapy. TCRdb's copy holds only in-frame clones and misses some; the assay was immunoSEQ multiplex PCR. The data show more than 35,000 clones, with over 65% seen just once and approximately 2.9% held by the top ten. Sample: peripheral blood, taken from a patient treated with photon-based radiotherapy. The receptors come from a man aged 50 or older with gastric cancer.

The gene calls are TRBV7-9 and TRBJ2-3; D is ambiguous. Germline CDR1 reads SEHNR; CDR2 reads FQNEAQ (reference sequence). The CDR3 sequence is 12 residues long. V shed 1 base and J shed 2 bases, with 1 base lying between them. The CDR3 spells CASSLDTDTQYF. The CDR3 bases are TGTGCCAGCAGCTTAGACACAGATACGCAGTATTTT.

The V call is TRBV19, the J call TRBJ1-5; 7 bases are a match to TRBD1. The CDR3 consists of 15 residues. Germline V CDR1 and CDR2: LNHDA, SQIVND (reference sequence). The junction had 12 bases not matched to a gene; V was cut back by 8 bases and J by 5 bases. Here the CDR3 reads CASSLSGTEDQPQHF. In DNA, the CDR3 is TGTGCCAGTTCCCTCTCCGGGACAGAGGATCAGCCCCAGCATTTT.

The chain is built from TRBV4-3 and TRBJ1-5; D remains unclear. The CDR3 is made up of 13 amino acids. The germline V and J ends were trimmed by 6 bases and 2 bases, with 8 bases remaining between them. In germline, CDR1 is LGHNA, CDR2 YSLEER. The CDR3 reads CASSLQRNQPQHF. CDR3 DNA sequence: TGCGCCAGCAGTCTACAGCGCAATCAGCCCCAGCATTTT.

The chain carries TRBV30 and TRBJ2-1; D remains unclear. Germline loops: CDR1 GTSNPN, CDR2 SVGIG (reference sequence). The CDR3 length is 13 residues. Trimming shortened V by 0 bases and J by 4 bases, and 7 bases separated the two germline ends. The CDR3 sequence is CAWSVSGYNEQFF. The CDR3 DNA reads TGTGCCTGGAGTGTTTCCGGATACAATGAGCAGTTCTTC.

This chain connects TRBV5-5 to TRBJ1-1; unclear D gene. The CDR3 has 15 amino acids. Looked up from germline, CDR1 is SGHKS and CDR2 is YYEKEE (reference sequence). V was pared by 4 bases and J by 7 bases, with 20 bases between. CDR3 protein: CASSISPLRRSEAFF. CDR3 bases: TGTGCCAGCAGCATTTCCCCGCTCCGGAGAAGTGAAGCTTTCTTT.

This chain joins TRBV6-1 and TRBJ1-2, with D maybe TRBD1 (5 bases). Looked up from germline, CDR1 is MNHNS and CDR2 is SASEGT. The CDR3 extends over 13 amino acids. Trimming cost V 5 bases and J 0 bases, with 7 bases left between them. CDR3 region: CASSLGANYGYTF. CDR3 nucleotide sequence: TGTGCCAGCAGTTTGGGGGCTAACTATGGCTACACCTTC.

The chain is built from TRBV7-9 and TRBJ1-2; a weak D match, TRBD1 (5 bases). Trimming shortened V by 3 bases and J by 1 base, and 12 bases separated the two germline ends. CDR1 is SEHNR and CDR2 is FQNEAQ in the germline V gene (reference sequence). The CDR3 sequence is 15 residues long. The DNA for the CDR3 is TGTGCCAGCAGCTTTGGAGGGGAAGGTAACTATGGCTACACCTTC. Protein: CASSFGGEGNYGYTF.

The CDR3 sequence is CASSMGAHEQFF. The DNA for the CDR3 is TGTGCCAGTAGTATGGGGGCTCATGAGCAGTTCTTC. The chain employs TRBV19 and TRBJ2-1; tentatively, D is TRBD1 (6 bases). With 3 bases removed from V and 8 bases from J, the gap between germline ends came to 8 bases. The CDR3 loop spans 12 amino acids. Germline loops: CDR1 LNHDA, CDR2 SQIVND (reference sequence).

This chain connects TRBV9 to TRBJ2-1; 10 bases map to TRBD2. J was trimmed by 10 bases and V by 4 bases; bases with no gene match: 17. Per germline, CDR1 SGDLS and CDR2 YYNGEE. This CDR3 comprises 17 residues. CDR3 coding DNA: TGTGCCAGCAGCCCACGTCCAGCGGGAGGGCCTAGGTCAGAGCAGTTCTTC. Translation: CASSPRPAGGPRSEQFF.

The chain couples TRBV6-1 to TRBJ1-2; D uncertain. In germline, CDR1 is MNHNS, CDR2 SASEGT. Trimming cost V 2 bases and J 12 bases, with 16 bases left between them. The CDR3 covers 13 residues. The CDR3 reads CASSEFTRRRDTF. The CDR3 DNA sequence: TGTGCCAGCAGTGAATTTACCCGCAGGCGGGACACCTTC.

This chain joins TRBV6-6 and TRBJ1-1; 9 nucleotides match TRBD1. The CDR3 spans 15 residues. Germline trimming cut 6 bases from V and 4 bases from J; bases unmatched to any gene: 9. CDR1 is MNHNY, CDR2 SVGAGI, per germline (reference sequence). CDR3 in amino acids: CASSPGQGRTTEAFF. The CDR3 bases are TGTGCCAGCAGCCCCGGACAGGGGAGGACCACTGAAGCTTTCTTT.

The genes are TRBV25-1 and TRBJ1-2, with D perhaps matching TRBD1 (5 bases). The CDR3 is 12 residues long. Germline CDR1 reads MGHDK; CDR2 reads SYGVNS. V lost 8 bases and J 1 base, leaving 8 bases between the germline ends. This chain's CDR3 is CASGTRNYGYTF. The CDR3 DNA follows: TGTGCCAGCGGGACGCGTAACTATGGCTACACCTTC.